Here is one T cell receptor (beta chain) with its context. This clonotype has at least ten counts. The target of this receptor is not known. No quality values exist for individual bases; no much larger clone is one base distant. CDR1 LGHDT and CDR2 YNNKEL were looked up in the germline V gene (reference sequence). V and J are truncated by 0 bases and 14 bases respectively, leaving an intervening sequence of 10 bases. Taken from cysteine to phenylalanine, the CDR3 has 11 residues. Here the CDR3 DNA is all that survives: 33 bases in frame from base 1. This sample was included in a study of human T cells and chemical hapten exposure (dated by TCRdb to the early 2020s). With respect to the entire study: Libraries were pooled for sequencing, and variation in per-sample TCR yields was attributed mainly to small differences in library volumes within the pool. For every blood RNA sample, sequencing covered both the TCR alpha and TCR beta chains. Peripheral blood TCR repertoire changes were tracked in vivo in alopecia patients during primary and secondary sensitization to the hapten diphenylcyclopropenone (DPC).

The investigation overall reported the following: Repeated subsampling changed both the strength of the expansion versus patch-test correlation and the threshold at which that correlation became significant. DPC sensitization did not change how many TCRs were above 1 in 1000 frequency, and no evidence was found of alterations in global repertoire structure.

Library preparation was by 5' RACE. TCRdb shows the sequencer as Illumina MiSeq. Library preparation attached unique molecular identifiers to individual cDNA molecules for quantitative, reproducible TCR counting. The original pipeline was this. The median number of TCRs per sample was roughly 98,000, ranging from about 20,000 to 700,000. The Decombinator software suite was used to annotate the V, J and CDR3 of the TCR reads. For PS versus PT1 abundance plots, all samples were subsampled to the same number of TCRs (28,000). TCRs were defined as expanded if absent before sensitization and observed at least eight times at the 2-week time point. TCRdb ran its own pipeline on the public reads, namely fastp trimming at Q25 and MiXCR clone calling, and kept in-frame beta chains. Every entry covers one CDR3 protein and lists the most common genes and DNA from its rows. The authors' filters were not applied to this entry. Recorded for this sample are more than 140,000 distinct CDR3 sequences; about 4% of them occurred a single time. Of the sample, over 1.1% is held by the ten largest clones.

Total RNA was extracted from unfractionated whole blood that had been collected in Tempus Blood RNA tubes. Five or six healthy volunteers were used as TCR sequencing controls and were bled at day 0, 2 weeks and 6 weeks. The sequence was collected from a female donor in good health. The chain uses TRBV3-1 and TRBJ1-2; no D segment can be confidently identified. The CDR3 amino acid sequence is: CASSQEEGPTF. The nucleotide sequence is given as TGTGCCAGCAGCCAAGAGGAAGGGCCTACCTTC.